This passage covers 12 T cell receptor beta chains from one sample sequenced in a study of a mutant IDH1 vaccine in newly diagnosed glioma. Time point denoted: week 11, during vaccination. Each dose of the vaccine consisted of 300 ug of mutant IDH1 20-mer peptide, with topical imiquimod. The method was immunoSEQ multiplex PCR; TCRdb's version includes in-frame clones alone and lacks a portion of them. The table lists about 130,000 clones, about four fifths of them singletons. Antigen specificity for these receptors is unknown. This sample comprised PBMCs, obtained from a glioma patient whose treatment included an IDH1 peptide vaccine. The receptors derive from a man aged 40-49 years with glioma.

This clone was observed a single time. The genes are TRBV4-3 and TRBJ2-6; D unclear. There are 16 residues in the CDR3. Germline V gene lookup returns CDR1 LGHNA and CDR2 YSLEER. V was shortened by 0 bases and J by 2 bases, with 8 bases between the two germline ends. CDR3 sequence: CASSQDRQAGANVLTF. CDR3 DNA sequence: TGCGCCAGCAGCCAAGATCGCCAGGCTGGGGCCAACGTCCTGACTTTC.

The V and J genes are TRBV5-1 and TRBJ2-5; tentatively, D is TRBD2 (6 bases). The CDR3 loop spans 14 amino acids. Looked up from germline, CDR1 is SGHRS and CDR2 is YFSETQ. V was clipped by 6 bases and J by 2 bases, with 14 bases between them. In DNA form, the CDR3 reads TGCGCCAGCAACCTGGCGGGAAGACAAGAGACCCAGTACTTC. It is translated as CASNLAGRQETQYF.

The chain joins TRBV5-3 to TRBJ2-5; TRBD2 matches at 9 bases. TRBV5-3 is an open reading frame, and its role is uncertain. J gave up 2 bases and V 9 bases, and 11 bases lay outside the gene matches. This CDR3 contains 15 residues. The CDR3 DNA reads as TGTGCCAAGCCCATAGCGGGAGAAGGACAAGAGACCCAGTACTTC. This encodes CAKPIAGEGQETQYF.

The chain carries TRBV7-2 and TRBJ2-7; possible D gene TRBD2, 5 bases. Germline V gene data show CDR1 as SGHTA and CDR2 as FQGNSA. V was pared by 4 bases and J by 3 bases, with 16 bases between. The CDR3 runs to 15 residues. This chain's CDR3 is CASSSAWTPDYEQYF. The CDR3 DNA reads TGTGCCAGCAGCTCCGCCTGGACTCCTGACTACGAGCAGTACTTC.

V is TRBV7-8 and J is TRBJ2-1, with TRBD2 matching 11 bases. From germline, CDR1 is SGHVS and CDR2 FQNEAQ. The CDR3 length is 16 residues. V lost 4 bases, J lost 3 bases, and 5 bases stayed unmatched. CDR3 bases: TGTGCCAGCAGCTCGATGGGGACTAGCGGCTACAATGAGCAGTTCTTC. Translating it yields CASSSMGTSGYNEQFF.

V is TRBV10-2 and J is TRBJ2-5; 8 bases fit TRBD2. This CDR3 region has 15 residues. In germline, CDR1 is WSHSY, CDR2 SAAADI. With 4 bases clipped from V and 2 bases from J, the junction kept 6 bases outside the gene matches. The CDR3 sequence: CASSAGPSGQETQYF. The CDR3 DNA reads as TGCGCCAGCAGTGCGGGGCCTAGCGGGCAAGAGACCCAGTACTTC.

This clone has just one count. This chain uses TRBV19 with TRBJ2-5; no definite D call. The V and J ends lost 2 bases and 2 bases respectively, with 9 bases between them. The germline gives CDR1 LNHDA, CDR2 SQIVND (reference sequence). CDR3 length: 14 residues. Written as DNA, the CDR3 is TGTGCCAGTAGTATAAGTCTACCTCAAGAGACCCAGTACTTC. It specifies CASSISLPQETQYF. Full variable domain (remainder filled in from reference TRBV19 and TRBJ2-5): DGGITQSPKYLFRKEGQNVTLSCEQNLNHDAMYWYRQDPGQGLRLIYYSQIVNDFQKGDIAEGYSVSREKKESFPLTVTSAQKNPTAFYLCASSISLPQETQYFGPGTRLLVL.

The V gene is TRBV15, the J gene TRBJ2-1, with D hard to call. CDR1 and CDR2 (germline): LNHNV, YYDKDF (reference sequence). The CDR3 totals 15 residues. Trimming removed 5 bases from V and 8 bases from J, with 19 bases in between. CDR3 sequence: CATSRWIGLDDEQFF. CDR3 nucleotide sequence: TGTGCCACCAGCCGCTGGATCGGATTAGATGATGAGCAGTTCTTC.

By sample share, this clone is medium-sized. V usage is TRBV27 and J usage is TRBJ2-7; perhaps TRBD2 as D (7 bases). Germline V gene lookup returns CDR1 MNHEY and CDR2 SMNVEV (reference sequence). The length of the CDR3 is 13 residues. V was shortened by 11 bases and J by 7 bases, with 21 bases between the two germline ends. The DNA of the CDR3 is TGTGCCTCAAATCCTGGGGGGGCGCGGGAGCAGTACTTC. This gives the protein CASNPGGAREQYF.

The table lists this clone with a count of one. Here the CDR3 reads CASSYPTSGGIYEQYF. In nucleotides, the CDR3 is TGTGCCAGCAGTTACCCTACTAGCGGGGGTATCTACGAGCAGTACTTC. The chain uses TRBV6-6 and TRBJ2-7, with TRBD2 matching over 11 bases. The germline gives CDR1 MNHNY, CDR2 SVGAGI (reference sequence). The trim removed 2 bases at V and 3 bases at J, leaving 6 bases unmatched. The CDR3 consists of 16 residues.

The chain links TRBV4-1 to TRBJ2-4; D tentatively fits TRBD1 or TRBD2 (5 bases each). V lost 8 bases and J 3 bases, leaving 17 bases between the germline ends. The V gene's germline CDR1 is MGHRA and CDR2 YSYEKL. The CDR3 has 15 amino acids. CDR3 in amino acids: CASRSRDVVKNIQYF. The CDR3, as DNA: TGCGCCAGCCGTTCCAGGGACGTAGTCAAAAACATTCAGTACTTC.

This sequence joins TRBV4-3 and TRBJ1-1, with D possibly matching TRBD1 (6 bases). This CDR3 comprises 14 residues. The germline V and J ends were trimmed by 3 bases and 5 bases, with 13 bases remaining between them. CDR1 is LGHNA, CDR2 YSLEER, per germline. CDR3 region: CASSHKQGGTEAFF. The CDR3 DNA reads TGCGCCAGCAGCCATAAACAGGGAGGGACTGAAGCTTTCTTT.